The TCR beta chain under discussion was sequenced for a study of blood T cell repertoires in COVID-19. For the study at large: In each case, the material was cDNA or gDNA derived from T cells, B-cell-depleted T cells, or PBMCs.

The germline gives CDR1 LNHDA, CDR2 SQIVND (reference sequence). Deletions cut 5 bases from V and 0 bases from J, with 14 bases between. The CDR3 runs to 16 residues. TCRdb's table, derived via immunoSEQ multiplex PCR, lists solely in-frame clones and lacks some. The sample carries 200,000 to 250,000 clones, nearly 90% recorded once. The chain has TRBV19 and TRBJ2-1, with TRBD2 as a possible D gene (5 bases). This TCR came from a woman in her late teens or twenties who had recovered from COVID-19. Sample: peripheral blood. The CDR3 loop reads CASSGDLAGSYNEQFF. The CDR3 nucleotides read TGTGCCAGTAGTGGGGATTTGGCGGGCTCCTACAATGAGCAGTTCTTC. The full variable domain, rest sourced from reference TRBV19 and TRBJ2-1, is DGGITQSPKYLFRKEGQNVTLSCEQNLNHDAMYWYRQDPGQGLRLIYYSQIVNDFQKGDIAEGYSVSREKKESFPLTVTSAQKNPTAFYLCASSGDLAGSYNEQFFGPGTRLTVL.